One sample yielded the 29 T cell receptor beta chains listed below, sequenced in a study of blood T cell repertoires in COVID-19. The method was immunoSEQ multiplex PCR; TCRdb's version includes in-frame clones alone and lacks a portion of them. The top ten hold 8.5% to 10% of the sample, which has about 69,000 clones, approximately 78% seen once. Sequenced sample: peripheral blood. All receptors come from a woman older than 75 with acute or convalescent COVID-19.

In its sample, this clone was seen once. V and J are TRBV3-1 (or the pseudogene TRBV3-2) and TRBJ2-2; D not certain. The CDR3 is made up of 12 amino acids. Trimming stripped 4 bases from V and 4 bases from J, with 4 bases between. The germline CDR1 and CDR2 sequences are LGHDT and YNNKEL (reference sequence). CDR3 coding DNA: TGTGCCAGCAGCCTTATCACCGGGGAGCTGTTTTTT. It is translated as CASSLITGELFF.

The V and J genes are TRBV2 and TRBJ1-1; D gene ambiguous. This CDR3 spans 14 amino acids. V lost 3 bases to trimming and J lost 1 base, with 9 bases between them. CDR1 is SNHLY and CDR2 is FYNNEI in the germline V gene. CDR3 sequence: CASSERAANTEAFF. The CDR3 region has the DNA TGTGCCAGCAGTGAGCGTGCGGCGAACACTGAAGCTTTCTTT.

The chain carries TRBV5-8 and TRBJ2-3, with 10 bases identical to TRBD2. The CDR3 is 17 amino acids. The J segment lost 3 bases and the V segment lost 5 bases, leaving 12 bases of the junction unmatched. Germline V lookup: CDR1 SGHTS, CDR2 YDEGEE. CDR3 sequence (DNA): TGTGCCAGCAGGGCGGGAAAGGCTAGCGGGGGAACAGATACGCAGTATTTT. It is translated as CASRAGKASGGTDTQYF.

This clone was detected only a few times. This chain uses TRBV5-4 with TRBJ2-3; the D gene is possibly TRBD1 (5 bases). CDR3 length: 14 amino acids. The germline gives CDR1 SGHNT, CDR2 YYREEE (reference sequence). The germline V and J ends were trimmed by 0 bases and 1 base, with 6 bases remaining between them. CDR3 bases: TGTGCCAGCAGCTTGGGACAGCGCACAGATACGCAGTATTTT. As protein: CASSLGQRTDTQYF.

The rearrangement uses TRBV4-1 and TRBJ2-7; 8 bases are a match to TRBD1. The J segment lost 4 bases and the V segment lost 3 bases, leaving 14 bases of the junction unmatched. CDR1 is MGHRA, CDR2 YSYEKL, per germline. This CDR3 region has 17 residues. The CDR3 nucleotides read TGCGCCAGCAGCCACATGGCGAGTCAGGGGGCGCGGTACGAGCAGTACTTC. Translated: CASSHMASQGARYEQYF.

The rearrangement links TRBV5-1 to TRBJ2-1, with D perhaps TRBD2 (8 bases). The V gene's germline CDR1 is SGHRS and CDR2 YFSETQ. There are 20 residues in the CDR3. Trimming took 3 bases from V and 4 from J, leaving 29 bases between them. CDR3 sequence (DNA): TGCGCCAGCAGCTCACCGGGACAGCCCAGAATAGCGGGGTTGTACAATGAGCAGTTCTTC. Protein: CASSSPGQPRIAGLYNEQFF.

The V gene is TRBV5-1, the J gene TRBJ2-3; D not certain. The CDR3 sequence is 11 residues long. Germline lookup yields CDR1 SGHRS and CDR2 YFSETQ. V was clipped by 7 bases and J by 5 bases, with 8 bases between them. In DNA form, the CDR3 reads TGCGCCAGCCGGAGTAAAGATACGCAGTATTTT. This sequence encodes CASRSKDTQYF.

The chain combines TRBV10-1 with TRBJ2-1; maybe TRBD1 (7 bases). Germline CDR1 reads WNHNN; CDR2 reads SYGVQD (reference sequence). The CDR3 has 15 residues. Trimming pared 3 bases from V and 7 bases from J, leaving 16 bases between. The CDR3 nucleotides are TGCGCCAGCAGTGAATCCGGAGGGGGCCAAAATGAGCAGTTCTTC. Translation gives CASSESGGGQNEQFF.

V and J are TRBV30 and TRBJ1-5, with D unclear. From germline, CDR1 is GTSNPN and CDR2 SVGIG (reference sequence). V gave up 3 bases and J gave up 7 bases, with 13 bases separating them. The CDR3 loop spans 13 amino acids. DNA for the CDR3: TGTGCCTGGAGCGGGGTGCCCGGGCAGCCCCAGCATTTT. The encoded protein is CAWSGVPGQPQHF. Full variable domain (missing parts from reference TRBV30 and TRBJ1-5): SQTIHQWPATLVQPVGSPLSLECTVEGTSNPNLYWYRQAAGRGLQLLFYSVGIGQISSEVPQNLSASRPQDRQFILSSKKLLLSDSGFYLCAWSGVPGQPQHFGDGTRLSIL.

The chain is built from TRBV5-1 and TRBJ1-1; D is unresolved. The germline V gene encodes CDR1 SGHRS and CDR2 YFSETQ. The CDR3 consists of 14 residues. The germline V and J ends were trimmed by 4 bases and 3 bases, with 13 bases remaining between them. The CDR3 loop reads CASSHFLGDTEAFF. In DNA form, the CDR3 reads TGCGCCAGCAGCCATTTCCTCGGGGACACTGAAGCTTTCTTT. The full variable domain, completed using reference TRBV5-1 and TRBJ1-1, is KAGVTQTPRYLIKTRGQQVTLSCSPISGHRSVSWYQQTPGQGLQFLFEYFSETQRNKGNFPGRFSGRQFSNSRSEMNVSTLELGDSALYLCASSHFLGDTEAFFGQGTRLTVV.

The J gene is TRBJ2-3, the V gene TRBV5-1, with 9 bases aligning to TRBD2. This CDR3 region has 16 residues. V was pared by 2 bases and J by 4 bases, with 8 bases of the junction left unmatched. CDR1 is SGHRS and CDR2 is YFSETQ in the germline V gene. CDR3: CASSLDSGGRADTQYF. The CDR3 DNA is TGCGCCAGCAGCTTAGATAGCGGGGGTAGGGCAGATACGCAGTATTTT.

The rearrangement links TRBV19 to TRBJ1-1; 9 bases agree with TRBD1. The J segment lost 1 base and the V segment lost 3 bases, leaving 6 bases of the junction unmatched. In germline, CDR1 is LNHDA, CDR2 SQIVND (reference sequence). There are 16 residues in the CDR3. The DNA for the CDR3 is TGTGCCAGTAGTATTTGGAGGGGACAGGGGAACACTGAAGCTTTCTTT. Translation: CASSIWRGQGNTEAFF.

The V gene is TRBV7-3, the J gene TRBJ1-1, with unresolved D. Trimming shortened V by 0 bases and J by 4 bases, and 6 bases separated the two germline ends. CDR3 length: 13 amino acids. The germline V gene encodes CDR1 SGHTA and CDR2 FQGTGA. This CDR3 is CASSLTSATEAFF. The CDR3 DNA follows: TGTGCCAGCAGCTTAACGAGCGCCACTGAAGCTTTCTTT. The full variable domain, rest sourced from reference TRBV7-3 and TRBJ1-1, is GAGVSQTPSNKVTEKGKYVELRCDPISGHTALYWYRQSLGQGPEFLIYFQGTGAADDSGLPNDRFFAVRPEGSVSTLKIQRTERGDSAVYLCASSLTSATEAFFGQGTRLTVV.

This chain connects TRBV9 to TRBJ2-2, with D maybe TRBD1 (6 bases). Trimming stripped 6 bases from V and 8 bases from J, with 14 bases between. Germline V gives CDR1 SGDLS, CDR2 YYNGEE. The CDR3 totals 13 residues. CDR3 sequence reads: CASNWGGTGELFF. CDR3 bases: TGTGCCAGCAATTGGGGTGGGACAGGGGAGCTGTTTTTT.

This chain connects TRBV10-1 to TRBJ2-5, with TRBD1 as a possible D gene (5 bases). In germline, CDR1 is WNHNN, CDR2 SYGVQD (reference sequence). This CDR3 region has 12 residues. Trimming pared 2 bases from V and 10 bases from J, leaving 11 bases between. CDR3 in amino acids: CASSEGQGIQYF. CDR3 DNA: TGCGCCAGCAGTGAGGGGCAGGGTATCCAGTACTTC.

The V call is TRBV2, the J call TRBJ1-5, with D perhaps TRBD1 (5 bases). The CDR3 runs to 16 residues. Germline V gene lookup returns CDR1 SNHLY and CDR2 FYNNEI. The V and J ends lost 4 bases and 6 bases respectively, with 19 bases between them. The CDR3 coding sequence is TGTGCCAGCAGTGCCCTTGGGGGGGTGACGGGTCAGCCCCAGCATTTT. This translates into CASSALGGVTGQPQHF.

This clone occurred once. The chain uses TRBV6-5 and TRBJ1-1; 8 nucleotides agree with TRBD1. Germline CDR1 MNHEY, CDR2 SVGAGI. This CDR3 is built from 14 residues. V was clipped by 6 bases and J by 5 bases; unmatched bases: 8. The CDR3 DNA reads as TGTGCCAGCAGCACCTCAGGGGGCGTAACTGAAGCTTTCTTT. This sequence encodes CASSTSGGVTEAFF.

V and J are TRBV4-1 and TRBJ2-5; 10 positions agree with TRBD2. The CDR3 totals 14 residues. The junction had 3 bases not matched to a gene; V was cut back by 3 bases and J by 5 bases. Per germline, CDR1 MGHRA and CDR2 YSYEKL. CDR3 in amino acids: CASSQQLAGETQYF. CDR3 sequence (DNA): TGCGCCAGCAGCCAGCAACTAGCGGGGGAGACCCAGTACTTC.

The chain links TRBV29-1 to TRBJ1-1; the D gene is possibly TRBD1 (6 bases). Trimming shortened V by 6 bases and J by 1 base, and 15 bases separated the two germline ends. The germline V gene encodes CDR1 SQVTM and CDR2 ANQGSEA. This CDR3 contains 14 residues. CDR3 protein: CSVSRGLGNTEAFF. The CDR3 region has the DNA TGCAGCGTATCCAGGGGCCTGGGGAACACTGAAGCTTTCTTT. The complete variable domain, with remaining parts taken from reference TRBV29-1 and TRBJ1-1, reads SAVISQKPSRDICQRGTSLTIQCQVDSQVTMMFWYRQQPGQSLTLIATANQGSEATYESGFVIDKFPISRPNLTFSTLTVSNMSPEDSSIYLCSVSRGLGNTEAFFGQGTRLTVV.

The chain employs TRBV3-1 (or the pseudogene TRBV3-2) and TRBJ1-1; D remains ambiguous. Between the trimmed V and J ends, which lost 1 base and 6 bases, there was a span of 3 bases. The germline CDR1 and CDR2 sequences are LGHDT and YNNKEL (reference sequence). The CDR3 extends over 11 amino acids. The CDR3 loop reads CASSQASEAFF. CDR3 DNA: TGTGCCAGCAGCCAAGCTTCTGAAGCTTTCTTT.

The rearrangement uses TRBV12-3 or TRBV12-4 and TRBJ2-1, with unresolved D. V lost 3 bases and J lost 5, with 8 bases in between. The CDR3 loop spans 13 amino acids. CDR3 region: CASSFGDDNEQFF. CDR3 sequence (DNA): TGTGCCAGCAGTTTCGGTGATGACAATGAGCAGTTCTTC.

The chain links TRBV6-5 to TRBJ2-7; a weak D match, TRBD2 (5 bases). This CDR3 contains 13 residues. V lost 6 bases to trimming and J lost 5 bases, with 14 bases between them. Germline V gene sequence: CDR1 MNHEY, CDR2 SVGAGI. This CDR3 reads CASRDPGGDEQYF. Here the CDR3 DNA reads TGTGCCAGCAGGGACCCCGGAGGTGACGAGCAGTACTTC.

This sequence joins TRBV21-1 and TRBJ2-1; the D call in the table, TRBD2, was not verified against the DNA. TRBV21-1 is tagged as a pseudogene. This CDR3 spans 16 amino acids. Here the CDR3 reads CASSKGWQRLYNEQFF. In nucleotides, the CDR3 is TGTGCCAGCAGCAAAGGGTGGCAGCGCCTGTACAATGAGCAGTTCTTC.

There are a few counts of this clone. The chain links TRBV3-1 (or the pseudogene TRBV3-2) to TRBJ1-2, with unresolved D. V shed 2 bases and J shed 3 bases, with 7 bases lying between them. CDR3 length equals 13 residues. CDR1 LGHDT and CDR2 YNNKEL come from the germline V gene (reference sequence). DNA for the CDR3: TGTGCCAGCAGCCAATCCCAGTACTATGGCTACACCTTC. This codes for CASSQSQYYGYTF.

This chain joins TRBV24-1 and TRBJ2-1, with 10 nucleotides matching TRBD1. The CDR3 runs 16 residues. Germline loops: CDR1 KGHDR, CDR2 SFDVKD. The V segment lost 4 bases and the J segment 6 bases; nucleotides outside the gene matches: 8. The CDR3 DNA sequence: TGTGCCACCAGTGAAACCACCCGGACAGGGGGCAATGAGCAGTTCTTC. Amino acid sequence: CATSETTRTGGNEQFF.

The CDR3 region is CASSEGGDYGYTF. The DNA of the CDR3 is TGTGCCAGCAGTGAAGGGGGAGACTATGGCTACACCTTC. V is TRBV2 and J is TRBJ1-2; D is unresolved. The V gene's germline CDR1 is SNHLY and CDR2 FYNNEI. V was cut by 1 base and J by 3 bases, with 6 bases left in between. The CDR3 has 13 amino acids.

V and J are TRBV19 and TRBJ2-6; TRBD1 aligns across 8 bases. The CDR3 totals 15 residues. The V segment lost 10 bases and the J segment 0 bases; nucleotides outside the gene matches: 5. Germline values: CDR1 LNHDA, CDR2 SQIVND (reference sequence). This CDR3 reads CATRQGSSGANVLTF. DNA for the CDR3: TGTGCCACTCGACAGGGGAGCTCTGGGGCCAACGTCCTGACTTTC. The full variable domain, completed using reference TRBV19 and TRBJ2-6, is DGGITQSPKYLFRKEGQNVTLSCEQNLNHDAMYWYRQDPGQGLRLIYYSQIVNDFQKGDIAEGYSVSREKKESFPLTVTSAQKNPTAFYLCATRQGSSGANVLTFGAGSRLTVL.

The chain joins TRBV2 to TRBJ2-2; no firm D call. CDR1 and CDR2 (germline): SNHLY, FYNNEI. Trimming took 2 bases from V and 1 from J, leaving 8 bases between them. The CDR3 has 15 amino acids. The DNA of the CDR3 is TGTGCCAGCAGTGAATCTCCAGGGAACACCGGGGAGCTGTTTTTT. The encoded protein is CASSESPGNTGELFF.

Only a few counts were recorded for this clone. The chain employs TRBV6-6 and TRBJ1-1, with 7 bases lining up with TRBD1. The germline V gene has CDR1 MNHNY and CDR2 SVGAGI (reference sequence). The CDR3 contains 14 residues. The ends lost 5 bases at V and 1 base at J; junction bases unmatched: 4. As DNA, the CDR3 is TGTGCCAGCAGTCCGGACAGGCGGAACACTGAAGCTTTCTTT. Translated: CASSPDRRNTEAFF.